A selection of T cell receptor beta chains follows, all from one sample in a study of Ad26.COV2.S vaccination and SARS-CoV-2 variants. Clones were sequenced by immunoSEQ multiplex PCR, and TCRdb holds only the in-frame ones, with some missing. The repertoire holds 300,000 to 400,000 clones, 86% seen once, with roughly 1.9% in the top ten. This specimen consisted of peripheral blood, obtained in a trial of Ad26.COV2.S vaccine versus placebo. Every receptor here comes from a person between 18 and 60 years old who received the Ad26.COV2.S COVID-19 vaccine or a placebo. CDR3s include the opening cysteine and the closing phenylalanine or tryptophan. D genes are given only for firm matches. Expanded clones get a size class; other rows say once, few or many, or leave the size out.

size,J,D,length,V,CDR3,DNA
NA,TRBJ2-7,NA,17,TRBV6-2/TRBV6-3,CASSRLPEGPWAYEQYF,TGTGCCAGCAGTCGCCTACCTGAGGGGCCTTGGGCCTACGAGCAGTACTTC
NA,TRBJ2-7,NA,14,TRBV24-1,CATSPAGSRKGEYF,TGTGCCACCAGTCCCGCCGGTAGCAGAAAAGGGGAGTACTTC
NA,TRBJ1-1,NA,15,TRBV4-2,CASSQADRDDTEAFF,TGTGCCAGCAGCCAAGCCGACCGGGATGACACTGAAGCTTTCTTT
NA,TRBJ1-5,TRBD1,16,TRBV6-2/TRBV6-3,CASSTLDRARGKPQHF,TGTGCCAGCAGTACTTTGGACAGGGCCCGTGGGAAGCCCCAGCATTTT
once,TRBJ1-5,NA,11,TRBV10-3,CAISGGGEIFF,TGTGCCATCAGTGGCGGGGGCGAGATTTTTTTT
NA,TRBJ1-3,NA,12,TRBV30,CARTESGNTIYF,TGTGCCCGGACTGAATCTGGAAACACCATATATTTT
NA,TRBJ1-5,NA,15,TRBV7-8,CASSLVQGPTQPQHF,TGTGCCAGCAGCTTAGTCCAGGGCCCAACTCAGCCCCAGCATTTT
NA,TRBJ2-2,TRBD1,18,TRBV9,CASSVKPGTGANTGELFF,TGTGCCAGCAGCGTAAAACCGGGGACAGGGGCTAACACCGGGGAGCTGTTTTTT
NA,TRBJ1-1,TRBD1,15,TRBV7-3,CASSLQGVRNTEAFF,TGTGCCAGCAGCTTACAGGGGGTTCGGAACACTGAAGCTTTCTTT
once,TRBJ2-2,NA,14,TRBV7-2,CASSFRANTGELFF,TGTGCCAGCAGCTTCCGGGCGAACACCGGGGAGCTGTTTTTT
few,TRBJ1-4,NA,15,TRBV5-8,CASSLGGRINEKLFF,TGTGCCAGCAGCTTGGGAGGGCGGATTAATGAAAAACTGTTTTTT
NA,TRBJ1-2,NA,11,TRBV30,CARRANYGYTF,TGTGCCCGCCGAGCTAACTATGGCTACACCTTC
NA,TRBJ1-1,TRBD1,14,TRBV2,CASSAGQGITEAFF,TGTGCCAGCAGTGCGGGACAGGGTATTACTGAAGCTTTCTTT
NA,TRBJ2-1,NA,15,TRBV19,CASSIRTVSYNEQFF,TGTGCCAGTAGTATCCGGACAGTTTCCTACAATGAGCAGTTCTTC
NA,TRBJ2-7,NA,15,TRBV29-1,CSVERGQGISYEQYF,TGCAGCGTTGAGCGTGGGCAGGGAATCTCCTACGAGCAGTACTTC
NA,TRBJ1-6,TRBD1,14,TRBV7-2,CASSRQGYNSPLHF,TGTGCCAGCAGTCGACAGGGCTATAATTCACCCCTCCACTTT
NA,TRBJ2-3,NA,16,TRBV7-3,CASSLIYDGGTDTQYF,TGTGCCAGCAGCTTAATTTACGACGGGGGTACAGATACGCAGTATTTT
NA,TRBJ2-1,NA,13,TRBV11-2,CASTPPRVNEQFF,TGTGCCAGCACCCCGCCCAGGGTCAATGAGCAGTTCTTC
NA,TRBJ1-2,TRBD1,12,TRBV30,CAWSTQDRGGTF,TGTGCCTGGAGTACCCAGGACAGGGGTGGCACCTTC
NA,TRBJ2-3,NA,13,TRBV11-2,CASSLDFWDTQYF,TGTGCCAGCAGCTTAGATTTTTGGGATACGCAGTATTTT
NA,TRBJ1-5,TRBD1,15,TRBV27,CASRFGQALGGPQHF,TGTGCCAGCCGCTTCGGACAGGCCCTAGGGGGGCCCCAGCATTTT
NA,TRBJ1-6,NA,17,TRBV6-1,CASSQAQGMGYNSPLHF,TGTGCCAGCAGTCAAGCTCAGGGAATGGGATATAATTCACCCCTCCACTTT
NA,TRBJ1-1,NA,12,TRBV6-6,CASSYSAGKAFF,TGTGCCAGCAGTTACTCGGCAGGGAAAGCTTTCTTT
NA,TRBJ1-6,NA,15,TRBV7-2,CASSLVADYNSPLHF,TGTGCCAGCAGCTTAGTCGCGGACTATAATTCACCCCTCCACTTT
NA,TRBJ1-1,NA,13,TRBV12-3/TRBV12-4,CASSPPAVTEAFF,TGTGCCAGCAGCCCCCCGGCGGTCACTGAAGCTTTCTTT
NA,TRBJ2-3,NA,14,TRBV18,CASSRQAPTDTQYF,TGTGCCAGCTCACGACAGGCCCCCACAGATACGCAGTATTTT
NA,TRBJ1-2,NA,13,TRBV5-4,CASSSTEEDGYTF,TGTGCCAGCAGCTCGACCGAGGAGGATGGCTACACCTTC
NA,TRBJ2-1,NA,15,TRBV7-2,CASSLNGYSYNEQFF,TGTGCCAGCAGCTTAAACGGGTACTCCTACAATGAGCAGTTCTTC
NA,TRBJ1-2,NA,15,TRBV12-5,CASGNPGGEGYGYTF,TGTGCTAGTGGTAACCCGGGCGGAGAGGGCTATGGCTACACCTTC
once,TRBJ2-7,TRBD1,15,TRBV18,CASSPGQGAFYEQYF,TGTGCCAGCTCCCCCGGACAGGGGGCGTTCTACGAGCAGTACTTC
NA,TRBJ2-2,TRBD2,16,TRBV6-5,CASSSFEAGDTGELFF,TGTGCCAGCAGTTCCTTTGAGGCGGGGGATACCGGGGAGCTGTTTTTT
few,TRBJ2-1,NA,17,TRBV6-2/TRBV6-3,CASSHRVQAWRFNEQFF,TGTGCCAGCAGTCACCGAGTTCAAGCTTGGAGGTTCAATGAGCAGTTCTTC
NA,TRBJ1-6,TRBD1,15,TRBV11-2,CASSLERGRNSPLHF,TGTGCCAGCAGCTTAGAAAGGGGGCGTAATTCACCCCTCCACTTT
NA,TRBJ2-3,TRBD2,14,TRBV2,CASRGLAATDTQYF,TGTGCCAGCAGGGGACTAGCGGCCACAGATACGCAGTATTTT
NA,TRBJ1-1,NA,17,TRBV4-3,CASSQEVSGTVNTEAFF,TGCGCCAGCAGCCAAGAAGTTTCCGGGACGGTGAACACTGAAGCTTTCTTT
NA,TRBJ2-1,TRBD1,16,TRBV10-2,CASSAPTGGGWREQFF,TGCGCCAGCAGTGCACCTACAGGGGGCGGATGGCGTGAGCAGTTCTTC
few,TRBJ2-3,NA,12,TRBV30,CAWSLLGDTQYF,TGTGCCTGGAGCCTCCTAGGAGATACGCAGTATTTT
NA,TRBJ1-2,TRBD1,13,TRBV2,CATEDRDGDGYTF,TGTGCCACCGAAGACAGGGACGGCGATGGCTACACCTTC
NA,TRBJ1-2,NA,14,TRBV2,CASSLRDGGGSYTF,TGTGCCAGCAGTCTCCGGGACGGCGGTGGAAGTTACACCTTC
NA,TRBJ2-5,NA,13,TRBV5-6,CASSFGRKETQYF,TGTGCCAGCAGCTTTGGGCGGAAGGAGACCCAGTACTTC
NA,TRBJ1-2,TRBD1,16,TRBV6-1,CASSEAGSGGIFGYTF,TGTGCCAGCAGTGAAGCGGGTTCAGGGGGTATTTTTGGCTACACCTTC
NA,TRBJ1-2,NA,13,TRBV7-8,CASSPRSTESYTF,TGTGCCAGCAGCCCAAGATCGACAGAGAGCTACACCTTC
NA,TRBJ1-2,TRBD1,19,TRBV19,CASSTARQGTSHLPYGYTF,TGTGCCAGTAGTACCGCACGACAGGGAACAAGCCACCTACCATATGGCTACACCTTC
NA,TRBJ1-1,NA,11,TRBV3-1/TRBV3-2,CASSRGGEAFF,TGTGCCAGCAGCCGTGGAGGGGAAGCTTTCTTT
NA,TRBJ1-2,TRBD1,14,TRBV2,CASSEQGVIYGYTF,TGTGCCAGCAGTGAACAGGGGGTAATCTATGGCTACACCTTC
NA,TRBJ1-1,TRBD1,15,TRBV5-1,CASSIIQGAHTEAFF,TGCGCCAGCAGCATTATTCAGGGGGCGCATACTGAAGCTTTCTTT
once,TRBJ1-1,NA,15,TRBV30,CAWSAFGRNRPRPFF,TGTGCCTGGAGTGCCTTTGGCAGGAACCGCCCCAGACCTTTCTTT
NA,TRBJ1-1,TRBD1,19,TRBV4-3,CASSQDILRGGATNTEAFF,TGCGCCAGCAGCCAAGATATACTGCGAGGGGGCGCGACGAACACTGAAGCTTTCTTT
NA,TRBJ2-6,NA,17,TRBV2,CASRLGGMVTGANVLTF,TGTGCCAGCAGGCTGGGGGGTATGGTTACTGGGGCCAACGTCCTGACTTTC
NA,TRBJ2-5,NA,17,TRBV10-2,CASSEGALLASQETQYF,TGCGCCAGCAGTGAAGGGGCATTACTAGCATCCCAAGAGACCCAGTACTTC
NA,TRBJ1-2,NA,14,TRBV6-5,CASSPPTGFHGYTF,TGTGCCAGCAGTCCCCCTACAGGGTTCCATGGCTACACCTTC
NA,TRBJ1-1,NA,13,TRBV9,CASSVQGMGEAFF,TGTGCCAGCAGCGTTCAGGGAATGGGTGAAGCTTTCTTT
NA,TRBJ1-1,NA,9,TRBV2,CASRNEAFF,TGTGCCAGCAGGAATGAAGCTTTCTTT
few,TRBJ1-5,NA,14,TRBV6-5,CASSRDGSNQPQHF,TGTGCCAGCAGTCGGGACGGTAGCAATCAGCCCCAGCATTTT
NA,TRBJ2-5,NA,15,TRBV2,CASSEALRGGETQYF,TGTGCCAGCAGTGAAGCGCTTCGGGGCGGAGAGACCCAGTACTTC
NA,TRBJ1-6,NA,17,TRBV5-1,CASSRDDGSSYNSPLHF,TGCGCCAGCAGCCGAGACGACGGGAGCTCCTATAATTCACCCCTCCACTTT
NA,TRBJ1-1,TRBD1,14,TRBV5-1,CASGGGQGITEAFF,TGCGCCAGCGGAGGGGGACAGGGGATCACTGAAGCTTTCTTT
NA,TRBJ2-5,NA,12,TRBV6-5,CASYRVGETQYF,TGTGCCAGTTACAGGGTCGGGGAGACCCAGTACTTC